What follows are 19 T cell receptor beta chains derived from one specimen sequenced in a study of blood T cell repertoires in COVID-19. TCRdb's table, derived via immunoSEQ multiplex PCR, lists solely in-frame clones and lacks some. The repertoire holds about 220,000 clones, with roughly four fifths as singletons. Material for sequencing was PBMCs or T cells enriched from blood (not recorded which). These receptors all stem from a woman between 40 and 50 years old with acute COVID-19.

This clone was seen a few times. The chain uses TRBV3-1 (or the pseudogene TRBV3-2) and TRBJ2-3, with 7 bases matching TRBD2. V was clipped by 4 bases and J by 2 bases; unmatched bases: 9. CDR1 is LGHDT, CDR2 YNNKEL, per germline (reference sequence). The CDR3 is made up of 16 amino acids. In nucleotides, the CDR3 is TGTGCCAGCAGCCTCACTAGCGACCCTTCCACAGATACGCAGTATTTT. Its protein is CASSLTSDPSTDTQYF.

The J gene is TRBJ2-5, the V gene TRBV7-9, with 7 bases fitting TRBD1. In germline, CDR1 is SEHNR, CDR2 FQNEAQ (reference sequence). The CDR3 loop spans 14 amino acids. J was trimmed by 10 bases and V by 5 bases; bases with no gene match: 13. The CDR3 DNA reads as TGTGCCAGCAGCCGAGGGGGCCTCCTGGTGAACCAGTACTTC. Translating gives CASSRGGLLVNQYF. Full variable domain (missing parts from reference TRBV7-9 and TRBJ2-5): DTGVSQNPRHKITKRGQNVTFRCDPISEHNRLYWYRQTLGQGPEFLTYFQNEAQLEKSRLLSDRFSAERPKGSFSTLEIQRTEQGDSAMYLCASSRGGLLVNQYFGPGTRLLVL.

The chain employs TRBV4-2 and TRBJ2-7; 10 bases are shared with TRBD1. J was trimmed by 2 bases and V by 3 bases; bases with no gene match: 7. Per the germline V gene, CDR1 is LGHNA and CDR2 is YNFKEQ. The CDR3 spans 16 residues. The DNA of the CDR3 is TGTGCCAGCAGCCAGAACCGGGACAGGGGAACCTACGAGCAGTACTTC. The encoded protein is CASSQNRDRGTYEQYF.

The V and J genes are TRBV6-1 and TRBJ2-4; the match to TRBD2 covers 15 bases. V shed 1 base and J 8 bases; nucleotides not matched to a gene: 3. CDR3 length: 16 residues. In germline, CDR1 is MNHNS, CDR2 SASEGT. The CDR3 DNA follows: TGTGCCAGCAGTGAAGGAGGGACTAGCGGGGGGCACATTCAGTACTTC. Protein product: CASSEGGTSGGHIQYF.

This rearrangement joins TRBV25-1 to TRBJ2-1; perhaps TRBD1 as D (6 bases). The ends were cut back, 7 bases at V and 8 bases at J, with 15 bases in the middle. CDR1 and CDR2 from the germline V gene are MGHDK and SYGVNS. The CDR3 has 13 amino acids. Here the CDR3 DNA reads TGTGCCAGCATGGGGCAGGGGAGAGATGAGCAGTTCTTC. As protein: CASMGQGRDEQFF.

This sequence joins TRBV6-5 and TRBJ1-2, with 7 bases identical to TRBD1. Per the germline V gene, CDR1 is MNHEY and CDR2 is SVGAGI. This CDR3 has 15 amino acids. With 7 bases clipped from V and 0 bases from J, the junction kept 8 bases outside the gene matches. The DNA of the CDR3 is TGTGCCAGCAACAAAGGGGGCGAAGCTAACTATGGCTACACCTTC. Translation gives CASNKGGEANYGYTF.

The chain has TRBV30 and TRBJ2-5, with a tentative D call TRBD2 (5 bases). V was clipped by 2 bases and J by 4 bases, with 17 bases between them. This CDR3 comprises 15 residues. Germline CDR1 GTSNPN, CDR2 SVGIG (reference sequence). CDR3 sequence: CAWSFGGGWGETQYF. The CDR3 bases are TGTGCCTGGAGTTTCGGTGGCGGGTGGGGAGAGACCCAGTACTTC.

CDR3 residues: CASTEGGEANEKLFF. CDR3 in DNA: TGTGCCAGCACGGAAGGGGGGGAGGCTAATGAAAAACTGTTTTTT. The gene calls are TRBV7-4 and TRBJ1-4; TRBD1 is a possible D gene (6 bases). The CDR3 spans 15 residues. The germline V gene encodes CDR1 SGHVT and CDR2 SQSDAQ. The V end lost 7 bases, the J end lost 3 bases, and 15 bases lay between the germline ends. Variable domain in full (rest from reference TRBV7-4 and TRBJ1-4): GAGVSQSPRYKVAKRGRDVALRCDSISGHVTLYWYRQTLGQGSEVLTYSQSDAQRDKSGRPSGRFSAERPERSVSTLKIQRTEQGDSAVYLCASTEGGEANEKLFFGSGTQLSVL.

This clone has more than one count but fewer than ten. CDR3 in amino acids: CSVEVQGRAYGYTF. The CDR3 nucleotides read TGCAGCGTTGAAGTCCAAGGGAGGGCCTATGGCTACACCTTC. The J gene is TRBJ1-2, the V gene TRBV29-1; D unclear. CDR3 length: 14 residues. Per the germline V gene, CDR1 is SQVTM and CDR2 is ANQGSEA. V was pared by 1 base and J by 4 bases, with 13 bases between.

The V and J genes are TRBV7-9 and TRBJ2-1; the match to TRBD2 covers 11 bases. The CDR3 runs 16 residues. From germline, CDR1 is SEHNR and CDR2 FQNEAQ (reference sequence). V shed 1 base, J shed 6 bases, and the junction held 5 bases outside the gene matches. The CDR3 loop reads CASSLDSLAGGNEQFF. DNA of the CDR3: TGTGCCAGCAGCTTAGACTCCCTAGCGGGGGGCAATGAGCAGTTCTTC.

CDR3 loop: CASSQTRQGGYTF. The CDR3 nucleotides read TGTGCCAGCAGCCAAACAAGACAGGGCGGCTACACCTTC. V is TRBV3-1 (or the pseudogene TRBV3-2) and J is TRBJ1-2; 7 nucleotides match TRBD1. Germline V gives CDR1 LGHDT, CDR2 YNNKEL (reference sequence). The V segment lost 2 bases and the J segment 8 bases; nucleotides outside the gene matches: 5. The CDR3 has 13 amino acids.

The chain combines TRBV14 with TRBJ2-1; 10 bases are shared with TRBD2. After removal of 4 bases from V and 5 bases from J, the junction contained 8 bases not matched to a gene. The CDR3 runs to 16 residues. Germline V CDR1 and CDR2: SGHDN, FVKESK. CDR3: CASSRKAGLANNEQFF. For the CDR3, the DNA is TGTGCCAGCAGCCGCAAGGCGGGACTAGCGAACAATGAGCAGTTCTTC.

The CDR3 spells CASRNPGTGGANQPQHF. The DNA for the CDR3 is TGTGCCAGCAGAAACCCCGGGACAGGGGGGGCCAATCAGCCCCAGCATTTT. This chain uses TRBV28 with TRBJ1-5; 11 bases fit TRBD1. Looked up from germline, CDR1 is MDHEN and CDR2 is SYDVKM. This CDR3 spans 17 amino acids. The junction had 10 bases not matched to a gene; V was cut back by 6 bases and J by 3 bases.

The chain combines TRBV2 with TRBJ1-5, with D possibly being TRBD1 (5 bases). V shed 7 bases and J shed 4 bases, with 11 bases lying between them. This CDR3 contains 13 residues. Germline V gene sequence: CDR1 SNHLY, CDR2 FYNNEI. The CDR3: CASTNGGNQPQHF. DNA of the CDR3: TGTGCCAGCACCAACGGGGGGAATCAGCCCCAGCATTTT.

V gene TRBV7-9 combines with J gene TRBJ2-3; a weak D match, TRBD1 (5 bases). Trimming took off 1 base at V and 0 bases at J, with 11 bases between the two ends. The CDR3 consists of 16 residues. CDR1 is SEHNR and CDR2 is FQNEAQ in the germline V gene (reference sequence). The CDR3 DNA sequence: TGTGCCAGCAGCTTAGACTGGGCAGGGAGCACAGATACGCAGTATTTT. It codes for CASSLDWAGSTDTQYF.

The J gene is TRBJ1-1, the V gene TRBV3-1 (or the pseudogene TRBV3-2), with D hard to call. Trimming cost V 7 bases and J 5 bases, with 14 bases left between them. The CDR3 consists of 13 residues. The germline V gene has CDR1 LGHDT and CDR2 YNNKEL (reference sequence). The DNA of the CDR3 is TGTGCCAGCACCCTAAGTGCGGTGACTGAAGCTTTCTTT. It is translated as CASTLSAVTEAFF.

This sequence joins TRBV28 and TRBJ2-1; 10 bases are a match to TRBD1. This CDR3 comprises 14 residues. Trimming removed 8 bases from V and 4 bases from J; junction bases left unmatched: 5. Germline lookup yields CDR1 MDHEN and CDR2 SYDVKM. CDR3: CASHRTGGYNEQFF. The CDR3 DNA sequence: TGTGCCAGCCATCGGACAGGGGGATACAATGAGCAGTTCTTC. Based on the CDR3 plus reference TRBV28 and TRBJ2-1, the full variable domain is DVKVTQSSRYLVKRTGEKVFLECVQDMDHENMFWYRQDPGLGLRLIYFSYDVKMKEKGDIPEGYSVSREKKERFSLILESASTNQTSMYLCASHRTGGYNEQFFGPGTRLTVL.

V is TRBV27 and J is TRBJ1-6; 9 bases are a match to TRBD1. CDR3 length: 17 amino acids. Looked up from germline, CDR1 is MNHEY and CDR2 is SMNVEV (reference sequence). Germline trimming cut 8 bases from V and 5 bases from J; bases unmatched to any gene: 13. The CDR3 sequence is CASGMRIDRGDNSPLHF. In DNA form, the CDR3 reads TGTGCCAGCGGGATGAGGATTGACAGGGGGGATAATTCACCCCTCCACTTT.

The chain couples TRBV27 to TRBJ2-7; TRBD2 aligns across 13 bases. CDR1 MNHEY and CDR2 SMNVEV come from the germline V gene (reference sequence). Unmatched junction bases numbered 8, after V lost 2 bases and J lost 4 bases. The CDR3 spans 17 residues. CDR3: CASSLILAGGPGYEQYF. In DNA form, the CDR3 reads TGTGCCAGCAGTTTAATACTAGCGGGAGGGCCAGGGTACGAGCAGTACTTC.